The 5 T cell receptor beta chains given below trace back to one sample, sequenced in a study of blood T cell repertoires in COVID-19. The table came from immunoSEQ multiplex PCR; TCRdb's copy has only in-frame clones and leaves some out. The table lists roughly 220,000 clones, less than 90% of them singletons. The sample comprised peripheral blood. Receptors originate from a man aged 30-40 years with active or convalescent COVID-19.

The chain has TRBV10-3 and TRBJ2-3; TRBD2 might be the D (6 bases). The CDR3 consists of 13 residues. Germline CDR1 ENHRY, CDR2 SYGVKD. Trimming took 7 bases from V and 0 from J, leaving 8 bases between them. Here the CDR3 DNA reads TGTGCCATCACAGGGACTAGCACAGATACGCAGTATTTT. This gives the protein CAITGTSTDTQYF.

The V gene is TRBV5-1, the J gene TRBJ2-2, with TRBD1 identical over 7 bases. V trimming: 2 bases; J trimming: 4 bases; junction bases outside the gene matches: 8. In germline, CDR1 is SGHRS, CDR2 YFSETQ. The CDR3 has 16 amino acids. DNA of the CDR3: TGCGCCAGCAGCTTCACCAGACAGGGCGGCACCGGGGAGCTGTTTTTT. Translated: CASSFTRQGGTGELFF.

The chain links TRBV15 to TRBJ2-3; 7 nucleotides line up with TRBD2. This CDR3 has 18 amino acids. V shed 1 base and J 0 bases; nucleotides not matched to a gene: 10. Germline V gives CDR1 LNHNV, CDR2 YYDKDF (reference sequence). CDR3 loop: CATSRATRGGGSTDTQYF. The CDR3 bases are TGTGCCACCAGCAGAGCCACCCGTGGGGGGGGAAGCACAGATACGCAGTATTTT.

The CDR3 bases are TGTGCCATCAGTGAGTCGGACAGGAGGAACACTGAAGCTTTCTTT. This sequence encodes CAISESDRRNTEAFF. The chain employs TRBV10-3 and TRBJ1-1, with TRBD1 matching over 7 bases. The CDR3 is 15 amino acids. Trimming took 0 bases from V and 1 from J; bases not matched to a gene: 2. Germline V CDR1 and CDR2: ENHRY, SYGVKD.

This clone was recorded only once. The chain uses TRBV15 and TRBJ1-5; 8 bases are a match to TRBD1. Trimming cost V 6 bases and J 2 bases; bases outside gene matches: 12. There are 17 residues in the CDR3. Germline V lookup: CDR1 LNHNV, CDR2 YYDKDF (reference sequence). CDR3 sequence (DNA): TGTGCCACCAGTAACCCCCGGTTGGGACAGGGCAATCAGCCCCAGCATTTT. Residues: CATSNPRLGQGNQPQHF.